A selection of T cell receptor beta chains follows, all from one sample in a study of cytomegalovirus exposure and HLA in healthy donors. Only in-frame clones appear in the TCRdb table, and some are missing; sequencing was by immunoSEQ multiplex PCR. The sample lists some 140,000 clones, 65% to 80% occurring once. What was sequenced was PBMCs. Receptors were obtained from a woman aged 45-59 years in good health and CMV-seropositive. CDR3s leave out the opening cysteine and the closing phenylalanine or tryptophan. D genes are given only for firm matches.

>-|12|TRBV28
ASKELGEGLGAF
>-|10|TRBV2
ASGFTEETQY
>-|13|TRBV7-2
ASSPPGSSYNEQF
>TRBD2|13|TRBV7-2
ASSFTSGEEETQY
>-|14|TRBV6-1
ASSASEEQGYNEQF
>-|12|TRBV5-6
ASSLTNRDYEQY
>-|13|TRBV28
ASSSRGTFFQPQH
>-|12|TRBV7-2
ASSSSYRLSKLF
>TRBD1|13|TRBV7-2
ASSSRQGLTYEQY
>-|13|TRBV30
AWKRRETMNTEAF
>-|13|TRBV19
ASSIDRSPAYEQY
>TRBD1|15|TRBV14
ASSPGSRDRASYEQY
>TRBD2|13|TRBV7-7
ASSATSGGQETQY
>TRBD1|14|TRBV5-1
ASSLFPGQGSYEQY
>-|14|TRBV7-2
ASSLVAGSGANVLT
>-|13|TRBV9
ASSVGGSTNEKLF
>TRBD2|16|TRBV7-8
ASSRLAGGRDSYNEQF
>TRBD2|14|TRBV4-2
ASSQGQTSGVDEQY
>-|12|TRBV5-1
ASSAGDRNTEAF
>-|12|TRBV5-6
ASSLLEPTDTQY
>-|13|TRBV7-2
ASSLQVRTQETQY
>-|10|TRBV2
ASNYQGGELF
>TRBD1|11|TRBV5-1
ASSLQGDVGYT
>-|15|TRBV7-8
ASSLSYRQHSGNTIY
>TRBD1|14|TRBV5-1
ASSPRRQGVNTEAF
>TRBD2|12|TRBV5-1
ASNGGGAGITQY
>-|11|TRBV7-2
ASSTRVAETQY
>TRBD2|11|TRBV5-4
ASSPTSPETQY
>TRBD1|12|TRBV6-5
ASSRDRANTEAF
>-|12|TRBV7-8
ASSLVVGDTEAF
>TRBD1|13|TRBV9
ASSVSDRVSYEQY
>-|10|TRBV28
ASGLPSYEQY
>TRBD1|12|TRBV19
ASSIGQGASLLH
>-|12|TRBV6-1
ASSEAKRNLPQH
>-|14|TRBV6-1
ASSATTPSAPGTQY
>TRBD1|12|TRBV5-1
ASSGGTGWGEQY
>TRBD1|12|TRBV29-1
SVGWRDRAGEQY
>-|11|TRBV7-2
ASSPGRGYEQY
>-|15|TRBV18
ASSMGTSEAYNEKLF
>-|11|TRBV9
ASSDAGAPGYT
>-|11|TRBV30
AGDIRYNSPLH
>-|12|TRBV6-1
ASRGGRVLYGYT
>-|11|TRBV18
ASSPAPEDGYT
>TRBD1|12|TRBV6-5
ASSYYRGDGEAF
>TRBD1|13|TRBV10-3
AIRSRDRVSGELF
>TRBD2|13|TRBV7-2
ASSSLAGPYNEQF
>-|12|TRBV28
ASQTRLTYNEQF
>TRBD1|14|TRBV7-9
ASSLGQGDWNTEAF
>-|12|TRBV28
ASSQYRGGNIQY
>TRBD1|13|TRBV28
ASRGQGVGDYGYT
>-|13|TRBV6-5
ASSYHGDSGNTIY
>-|16|TRBV18
ASSPREGLSRSGNTIY
>-|13|TRBV5-1
ASSLGDWGSGELF
>TRBD1|13|TRBV6-5
ASSSRDRVGTEAF
>-|12|TRBV5-1
ASSYDRTGETQY
>TRBD1|11|TRBV30
AWRPRDRGPKY
>TRBD1|12|TRBV28
ASSLGQENTEAF
>TRBD2|13|TRBV5-1
ASSLAAGGPDTQY
>TRBD1|14|TRBV5-4
ASRMDRGSGYTEAF